This TCR beta chain was profiled in a study of OX40 agonist ivuxolimab in advanced cancers. Germline CDR1 ENHRY, CDR2 SYGVKD. Trimming cost V 11 bases and J 4 bases; bases outside gene matches: 12. CDR3 size: 14 residues. Produced via immunoSEQ multiplex PCR; TCRdb's table is partial and in-frame only. The sample shows about 150,000 clones, about 92% of them seen only once. This chain uses TRBV10-3 with TRBJ1-1; 8 nucleotides line up with TRBD1. The receptor was isolated from an adult with an advanced solid tumor such as melanoma, head and neck, liver or kidney cancer. Sequenced material: CD4+ or CD8+ T cells sorted from blood, taken in a trial of the OX40 agonist ivuxolimab. The CDR3 DNA reads as TGTGCCGTCCGGGACATCAGGGGGCCCACTGAAGCTTTCTTT. Translation gives CAVRDIRGPTEAFF.